This entry is about one T cell receptor (beta chain). There are 14 residues in the CDR3. The J segment lost 8 bases and the V segment lost 3 bases, leaving 5 bases of the junction unmatched. Germline CDR1 and CDR2: MNHEY and SMNVEV (reference sequence). The data belong to a study of sequential checkpoint blockade in melanoma. TCRdb's table, derived via immunoSEQ multiplex PCR, lists solely in-frame clones and lacks some. The sample holds about 3,100 clones; around 50% are singletons and the top ten take 20% to 25%. The treatment is: randomized to nivolumab then ipilimumab (arm A) or the reverse (arm B).

The specimen was CD8+ T cells sorted from blood (inferred from file names), collected from a patient given nivolumab and ipilimumab in sequence. The source of this sequence is a human donor with melanoma. This chain joins TRBV27 and TRBJ1-4; 8 bases match TRBD1. The CDR3 loop reads CASSFLGTGEKLFF. Written as DNA, the CDR3 is TGTGCCAGCAGTTTTCTCGGGACAGGCGAAAAACTGTTTTTT.